This TCR beta chain originates from a study of CD8 T cells in ankylosing spondylitis. The germline CDR1 and CDR2 sequences are ENHRY and SYGVKD. This CDR3 spans 15 amino acids. Trimming shortened V by 6 bases and J by 7 bases, and 22 bases separated the two germline ends. Study findings and constraints: Past research had described some motif variants in reactive arthritis synovial fluid and blood. CD8+ by phenotype, disease-linked clones were relatively rare in peripheral blood.

Comments on this clonotype: Its antigen is unidentified.

TCRdb analysed the 5' RACE reads with MiXCR anew, one entry per CDR3 protein. The repertoire holds about 190,000 distinct CDR3 sequences, with roughly 13% as singletons. The chain combines TRBV10-3 with TRBJ2-7, with D perhaps matching TRBD2 (7 bases). This receptor was obtained from a female donor with ankylosing spondylitis or in good health (not recorded which). The sequenced material came from blood, either unsorted or a sorted T cell fraction (not recorded which). The CDR3 sequence is CAISGGGRGMGEQYF. The DNA of the CDR3 is TGTGCCATCAGCGGCGGGGGCCGGGGTATGGGGGAGCAGTACTTC.